By proportion, the clone carrying this T cell receptor (beta chain) is medium-sized. The data were taken from a study of molecular identifiers for immune sequencing clone quantification. The CDR3 contains 18 residues. Germline V CDR1 and CDR2: SGDLS, YYNGEE. Trimming cost V 3 bases and J 2 bases; bases outside gene matches: 14. TCRdb reanalysed the PCR reads using MiXCR and keeps one entry per CDR3 protein. The table has 9,800 or so distinct CDR3 sequences, just under 20% seen once. The sequence was collected from a human donor in good health. Some libraries in this study had Jurkat cell RNA spiked in. The V call is TRBV9, the J call TRBJ2-1; TRBD1 matches 7 bases. The specimen was naive CD8+ T cells from blood, with Jurkat cell RNA spiked in. Subset indicated: FACS-sorted CD8+CD4-CCR7+CD45RA+ naive T cells. The DNA of the CDR3 is TGTGCCAGCAGCGATACCAGACAGGGTTCTAGAGCCTACAATGAGCAGTTCTTC. Its translation is CASSDTRQGSRAYNEQFF.